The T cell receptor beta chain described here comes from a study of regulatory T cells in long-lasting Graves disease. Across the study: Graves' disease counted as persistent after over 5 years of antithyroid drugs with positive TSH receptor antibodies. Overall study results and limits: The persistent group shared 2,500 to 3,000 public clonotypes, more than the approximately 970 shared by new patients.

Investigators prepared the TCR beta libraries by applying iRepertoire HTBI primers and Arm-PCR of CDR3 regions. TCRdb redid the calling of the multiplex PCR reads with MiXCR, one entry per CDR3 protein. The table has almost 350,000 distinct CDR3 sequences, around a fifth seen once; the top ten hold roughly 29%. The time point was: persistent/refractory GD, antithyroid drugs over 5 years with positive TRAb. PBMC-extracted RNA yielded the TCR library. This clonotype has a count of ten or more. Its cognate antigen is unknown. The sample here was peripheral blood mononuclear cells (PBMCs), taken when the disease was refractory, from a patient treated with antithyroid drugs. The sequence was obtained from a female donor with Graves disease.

In DNA form, the CDR3 reads TGTGCCAGCAGCTTAGCCGGCGGCTATAATGAAAAACTGTTTTTT. Translation gives CASSLAGGYNEKLFF. The V and J genes are TRBV7-2 and TRBJ1-4; D not resolved. Germline V gene data show CDR1 as SGHTA and CDR2 as FQGNSA. Trimming removed 0 bases from V and 4 bases from J, with 9 bases in between. The CDR3 sequence is 15 residues long.